One and the same sample provided the 24 T cell receptor beta chains below, sequenced in a study of blood T cell repertoires in COVID-19. The assay was immunoSEQ multiplex PCR, and TCRdb's table has in-frame clones only and misses some. The sample carries about 230,000 clones, about nine tenths recorded once. The source material was peripheral blood. All receptors derive from a man in his fifties with COVID-19, enrolled during active disease.

V gene TRBV2 combines with J gene TRBJ2-2; D is possibly TRBD1 (6 bases). Trimming removed 2 bases from V and 4 bases from J, with 11 bases in between. Germline CDR1 reads SNHLY; CDR2 reads FYNNEI. The CDR3 is 15 residues long. The CDR3: CASSEQGIGTGELFF. The CDR3 DNA is TGTGCCAGCAGTGAACAGGGGATCGGCACCGGGGAGCTGTTTTTT.

The V and J genes are TRBV7-8 and TRBJ2-2, with TRBD2 identical over 11 bases. V lost 1 base and J lost 6; bases outside the gene matches: 7. CDR3 length: 17 residues. Germline lookup yields CDR1 SGHVS and CDR2 FQNEAQ. CDR3 sequence: CASSLDTSGSFPGELFF. The CDR3 DNA sequence: TGTGCCAGCAGCTTAGACACTAGCGGGAGTTTCCCCGGGGAGCTGTTTTTT.

The genes are TRBV10-1 and TRBJ2-2, with 7 bases lining up with TRBD2. This CDR3 comprises 13 residues. The V gene's germline CDR1 is WNHNN and CDR2 SYGVQD (reference sequence). After removal of 2 bases from V and 6 bases from J, the junction contained 0 bases not matched to a gene. As DNA, the CDR3 is TGCGCCAGCAGTGAGGGGAGGGCCGGGGAGCTGTTTTTT. This encodes CASSEGRAGELFF.

On this clone itself: Other DNA sequences within the sample encode an identical CDR3. V and J are TRBV6-2 or TRBV6-3 and TRBJ2-7, with D possibly TRBD1 on 6 matching bases. The CDR3 has 14 residues. V gave up 0 bases and J gave up 6 bases, with 12 bases separating them. Germline loops: CDR1 MNHEY, CDR2 SVGEGT. This CDR3 is CASSYSGPTGEQYF. CDR3 DNA: TGTGCCAGCAGTTACTCGGGTCCGACAGGCGAGCAGTACTTC.

This clone came up many times. V gene TRBV10-1 combines with J gene TRBJ2-1, with 7 bases that match TRBD1. With 3 bases clipped from V and 4 bases from J, the junction kept 6 bases outside the gene matches. Germline values: CDR1 WNHNN, CDR2 SYGVQD (reference sequence). The CDR3 spans 15 residues. This CDR3 reads CASSDPKTGYNEQFF. The CDR3, as DNA: TGCGCCAGCAGTGATCCTAAGACAGGGTACAATGAGCAGTTCTTC.

The chain combines TRBV7-8 with TRBJ2-5, with a weak D call TRBD1 (6 bases). The CDR3 sequence is 14 residues long. Trimming took off 7 bases at V and 1 base at J, with 13 bases between the two ends. CDR1 SGHVS and CDR2 FQNEAQ come from the germline V gene. In DNA, the CDR3 is TGTGCCAGCAACACATGGACAGTCCAAGAGACCCAGTACTTC. Translating it yields CASNTWTVQETQYF.

The chain uses TRBV18 and TRBJ2-1; 12 bases are shared with TRBD2. The ends lost 3 bases at V and 9 bases at J; junction bases unmatched: 6. Per the germline V gene, CDR1 is KGHSH and CDR2 is LQKENI. This CDR3 contains 15 residues. The CDR3 region is CASSPRTSGIAEQFF. The CDR3 DNA reads TGTGCCAGCTCACCCAGGACTAGCGGGATCGCTGAGCAGTTCTTC.

This clone was observed a handful of times. V gene TRBV19 combines with J gene TRBJ1-5; 10 bases agree with TRBD1. V lost 4 bases and J lost 2; bases outside the gene matches: 8. The CDR3 sequence is 17 residues long. From germline, CDR1 is LNHDA and CDR2 SQIVND (reference sequence). DNA of the CDR3: TGTGCCAGTAGTACCAGTCCCGGGACAGGGGGCAATCAGCCCCAGCATTTT. Its protein product is CASSTSPGTGGNQPQHF.

The chain combines TRBV7-3 with TRBJ2-2; D might be TRBD2 (6 bases). This CDR3 is 13 amino acids long. V lost 3 bases and J 7 bases, leaving 9 bases between the germline ends. Germline V CDR1 and CDR2: SGHTA, FQGTGA. The CDR3 reads CASSFRGNGELFF. The CDR3 DNA follows: TGTGCCAGCAGCTTTCGGGGGAACGGGGAGCTGTTTTTT.

This sequence joins TRBV10-3 and TRBJ2-7; TRBD1 agrees at 7 bases. The germline CDR1 and CDR2 sequences are ENHRY and SYGVKD. The CDR3 runs to 15 residues. V dropped 8 bases and J dropped 2; count of bases not matched to a gene: 12. CDR3 in DNA: TGTGCCATCGCCGCTCAGGGGGTTCCCACCTACGAGCAGTACTTC. Residues: CAIAAQGVPTYEQYF.

This rearrangement joins TRBV7-9 to TRBJ2-7; unclear D gene. CDR3 length: 15 amino acids. From germline, CDR1 is SEHNR and CDR2 FQNEAQ (reference sequence). Between the trimmed V and J ends, which lost 0 bases and 0 bases, there was a span of 9 bases. The CDR3 bases are TGTGCCAGCAGCTTAGCACAGCTATCCTCCTACGAGCAGTACTTC. It specifies CASSLAQLSSYEQYF. Filled out from reference TRBV7-9 and TRBJ2-7, the complete variable domain reads DTGVSQNPRHKITKRGQNVTFRCDPISEHNRLYWYRQTLGQGPEFLTYFQNEAQLEKSRLLSDRFSAERPKGSFSTLEIQRTEQGDSAMYLCASSLAQLSSYEQYFGPGTRLTVT.

This chain connects TRBV7-9 to TRBJ2-2; TRBD2 matches 7 bases. The CDR3 runs to 16 residues. V lost 2 bases to trimming and J lost 1 base; unmatched junction nucleotides: 4. Germline-derived CDR1 and CDR2 are SEHNR and FQNEAQ (reference sequence). The chain's CDR3 is CASSLPPSGNTGELFF. The CDR3 DNA sequence: TGTGCCAGCAGCTTACCGCCTAGCGGGAACACCGGGGAGCTGTTTTTT.

The chain recombines TRBV3-1 (or the pseudogene TRBV3-2) with TRBJ2-3; 7 bases are shared with TRBD2. Germline V CDR1 and CDR2: LGHDT, YNNKEL (reference sequence). The CDR3 loop spans 16 amino acids. V lost 4 bases to trimming and J lost 4 bases; unmatched junction nucleotides: 11. CDR3 DNA: TGTGCCAGCAGCCCAACGTGGGGGGGAAACGCAGATACGCAGTATTTT. Translating gives CASSPTWGGNADTQYF.

This clone was seen a handful of times. The chain uses TRBV3-1 (or the pseudogene TRBV3-2) and TRBJ2-7; TRBD2 matches 9 bases. Germline V gene lookup returns CDR1 LGHDT and CDR2 YNNKEL (reference sequence). This CDR3 is built from 17 residues. Germline trimming cut 1 base from V and 1 base from J; bases unmatched to any gene: 8. CDR3 DNA sequence: TGTGCCAGCAGCCAAGTTCTGGCGGGAGGGCCTTCCTACGAGCAGTACTTC. As protein: CASSQVLAGGPSYEQYF.

In this sample, this clone turned up a few times. The chain couples TRBV29-1 to TRBJ2-7, with unresolved D. This CDR3 comprises 12 residues. The germline V gene encodes CDR1 SQVTM and CDR2 ANQGSEA. V lost 6 bases and J lost 3, with 12 bases in between. CDR3 loop: CSVASSIYEQYF. The CDR3 bases are TGCAGCGTAGCGTCTAGTATCTACGAGCAGTACTTC.

The chain carries TRBV6-1 and TRBJ2-7; 11 bases are shared with TRBD2. The V segment lost 4 bases and the J segment 0 bases; nucleotides outside the gene matches: 5. CDR1 and CDR2 from the germline V gene are MNHNS and SASEGT. The CDR3 sequence is 16 residues long. CDR3 amino acids: CASSVGTSGSSYEQYF. DNA for the CDR3: TGTGCCAGCAGTGTCGGGACTAGCGGTTCCTCCTACGAGCAGTACTTC.

The genes are TRBV18 and TRBJ1-4, with 7 bases fitting TRBD1. V lost 2 bases, J lost 8 bases, and 8 bases stayed unmatched. CDR3 length: 15 residues. Germline CDR1 is KGHSH and CDR2 is LQKENI. The CDR3 DNA is TGTGCCAGCTCACCAAGGACAGGTGGAGAGGAAAAACTGTTTTTT. This translates into CASSPRTGGEEKLFF.

The CDR3 bases are TGTGCCAGCACTTCCGGGACAGGGCGCCCCTACACCTTC. This sequence encodes CASTSGTGRPYTF. This chain links TRBV2 with TRBJ1-2; 9 bases match TRBD1. CDR3 length equals 13 residues. Germline V gives CDR1 SNHLY, CDR2 FYNNEI. With 7 bases clipped from V and 10 bases from J, the junction kept 10 bases outside the gene matches.

In this sample, this clone turned up once. The same CDR3 also results from other DNA sequences found in this sample. This rearrangement joins TRBV18 to TRBJ1-1, with D uncertain. Trimming shortened V by 2 bases and J by 0 bases, and 7 bases separated the two germline ends. The germline CDR1 and CDR2 sequences are KGHSH and LQKENI. There are 14 residues in the CDR3. Written as DNA, the CDR3 is TGTGCCAGCTCACCAGGGCAGGTGAACACTGAAGCTTTCTTT. This encodes CASSPGQVNTEAFF.

The gene calls are TRBV5-6 and TRBJ1-2; 7 nucleotides line up with TRBD1. The V segment lost 1 base and the J segment 3 bases; nucleotides outside the gene matches: 6. Germline-derived CDR1 and CDR2 are SGHDT and YYEEEE. The CDR3 consists of 15 residues. The CDR3, as DNA: TGTGCCAGCAGCTTGATCTCAGGGGGTTACTATGGCTACACCTTC. It codes for CASSLISGGYYGYTF.

The chain is built from TRBV10-2 and TRBJ2-1; D not certain. The CDR3 runs to 13 residues. Germline CDR1 and CDR2: WSHSY and SAAADI. The germline V and J ends were trimmed by 0 bases and 9 bases, with 9 bases remaining between them. CDR3 in amino acids: CASSESGATEQFF. CDR3 bases: TGCGCCAGCAGTGAGTCTGGAGCGACTGAGCAGTTCTTC.

The CDR3 here is CASSPLMGAGYEQYF. CDR3 DNA: TGTGCCAGCAGTCCCTTAATGGGTGCAGGCTACGAGCAGTACTTC. J is TRBJ2-7 and V is TRBV7-9; D is undetermined. Trimming pared 6 bases from V and 3 bases from J, leaving 18 bases between. Germline CDR1 is SEHNR and CDR2 is FQNEAQ (reference sequence). The CDR3 runs 15 residues.

The chain is built from TRBV5-1 and TRBJ2-2; D is perhaps TRBD2 (6 bases). CDR1 and CDR2 (germline): SGHRS, YFSETQ. V was shortened by 3 bases and J by 8 bases, with 20 bases between the two germline ends. This CDR3 is 16 amino acids long. The CDR3 sequence: CASSSAQPGLTGELFF. The CDR3 region has the DNA TGCGCCAGCAGCTCGGCCCAACCGGGACTCACTGGGGAGCTGTTTTTT.

The V gene is TRBV5-1, the J gene TRBJ2-3, with 9 bases that match TRBD2. CDR3 length: 15 residues. Looked up from germline, CDR1 is SGHRS and CDR2 is YFSETQ. The V segment lost 1 base and the J segment 0 bases; nucleotides outside the gene matches: 0. The CDR3 nucleotides read TGCGCCAGCAGCTTGACTAGCGGGAGCACAGATACGCAGTATTTT. Amino acid sequence: CASSLTSGSTDTQYF. Looking up the rest from reference TRBV5-1 and TRBJ2-3 gives the full variable domain: KAGVTQTPRYLIKTRGQQVTLSCSPISGHRSVSWYQQTPGQGLQFLFEYFSETQRNKGNFPGRFSGRQFSNSRSEMNVSTLELGDSALYLCASSLTSGSTDTQYFGPGTRLTVL.